This T cell receptor beta chain comes out of a study of T cell responses to AZD1222 COVID-19 vaccine. Study-level information: Pooled in the analysis were second doses at about 4 or about 12 weeks.

Profiling relied on immunoSEQ multiplex PCR, and the TCRdb table lists in-frame clones only, not all of them. In the table there are under 200,000 clones, approximately 89% of which are singletons. This clone was seen only once. Its specificity is unknown. CDR3 length equals 16 residues. Trimming took off 5 bases at V and 0 bases at J, with 15 bases between the two ends. Germline values: CDR1 MDHEN, CDR2 SYDVKM. The study's findings and limits: In a largely white British group with more females than males, clonal diversity was possibly underestimated. Scientists sampled the repertoires only once the peak T cell response had passed. The study reported that nearly half of spike-specific TCRs target unmutated variant regions.

The sequence was collected from an adult in good health. The sequences come from peripheral blood, collected on day 0 of AZD1222 vaccination. This rearrangement joins TRBV28 to TRBJ2-3; D may correspond to TRBD1 or TRBD2 (5 bases each). The CDR3 protein is CASSPDRGPSTDTQYF. In nucleotides, the CDR3 is TGTGCCAGCAGTCCAGACCGGGGACCTAGCACAGATACGCAGTATTTT. Full variable domain (remainder filled in from reference TRBV28 and TRBJ2-3): DVKVTQSSRYLVKRTGEKVFLECVQDMDHENMFWYRQDPGLGLRLIYFSYDVKMKEKGDIPEGYSVSREKKERFSLILESASTNQTSMYLCASSPDRGPSTDTQYFGPGTRLTVL.